These 2 T cell receptor beta chains came from one sample sequenced in a study of CD8 T cells in Susac syndrome. RNA was extracted with the RNeasy kit, and a quantity of roughly 0.45 to 1 ug was reverse transcribed using random hexamers. TCRdb itself ran the immunoSEQ multiplex PCR reads through MiXCR, one entry per CDR3 protein. The table records roughly 130,000 distinct CDR3 sequences, about 95% of them present only once. The material sequenced was CD4+ T cells from PBMCs. Every receptor here comes from a human donor in good health.

This rearrangement joins TRBV19 to TRBJ1-5; weak D call: TRBD1 (5 bases). V lost 4 bases to trimming and J lost 1 base, with 14 bases between them. This CDR3 comprises 16 residues. Germline lookup yields CDR1 LNHDA and CDR2 SQIVND (reference sequence). CDR3 coding DNA: TGTGCCAGTAGTACTATGACAGCGATGAGCAATCAGCCCCAGCATTTT. Its translation is CASSTMTAMSNQPQHF.

This clonotype was seen once. This sequence joins TRBV10-2 and TRBJ2-1, with 7 bases aligning to TRBD2. Germline loops: CDR1 WSHSY, CDR2 SAAADI. The trim removed 0 bases at V and 9 bases at J, leaving 2 bases unmatched. This CDR3 is built from 13 residues. Here the CDR3 reads CASSESGGSEQFF. The CDR3 DNA sequence: TGCGCCAGCAGTGAGTCGGGAGGGAGTGAGCAGTTCTTC.